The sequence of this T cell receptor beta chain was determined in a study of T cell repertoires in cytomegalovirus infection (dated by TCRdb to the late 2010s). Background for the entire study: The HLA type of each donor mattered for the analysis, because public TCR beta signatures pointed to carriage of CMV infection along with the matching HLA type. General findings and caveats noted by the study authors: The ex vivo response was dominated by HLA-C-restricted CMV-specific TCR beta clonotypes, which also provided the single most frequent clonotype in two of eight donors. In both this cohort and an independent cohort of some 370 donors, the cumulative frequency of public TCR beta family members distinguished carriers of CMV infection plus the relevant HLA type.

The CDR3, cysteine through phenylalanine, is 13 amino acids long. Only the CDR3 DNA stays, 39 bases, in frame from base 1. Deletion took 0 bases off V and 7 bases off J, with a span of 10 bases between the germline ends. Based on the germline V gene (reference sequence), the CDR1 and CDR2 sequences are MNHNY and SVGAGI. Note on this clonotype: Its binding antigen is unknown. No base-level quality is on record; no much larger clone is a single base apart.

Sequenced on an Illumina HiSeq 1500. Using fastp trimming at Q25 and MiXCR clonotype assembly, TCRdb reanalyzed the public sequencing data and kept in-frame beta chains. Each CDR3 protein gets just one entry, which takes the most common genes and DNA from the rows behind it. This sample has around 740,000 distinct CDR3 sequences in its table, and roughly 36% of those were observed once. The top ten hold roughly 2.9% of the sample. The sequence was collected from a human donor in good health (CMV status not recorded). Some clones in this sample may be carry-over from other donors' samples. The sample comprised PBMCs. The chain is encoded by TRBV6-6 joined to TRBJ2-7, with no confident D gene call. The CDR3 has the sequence CASSYSKLEEQYF. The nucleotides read TGTGCCAGCAGTTACTCGAAACTTGAGGAGCAGTACTTC.